Below, 17 T cell receptor beta chains from the same sample are listed, as sequenced in a study of identifying expanded T cells in peripheral blood. The protocol was immunoSEQ multiplex PCR, while the TCRdb copy is restricted to in-frame clones and leaves out a portion. The sample contains around 130,000 clones, approximately 86% of which appear only once. The sequencing input was blood. These receptors were obtained from a person between 18 and 69 years old in good health.

The CDR3 DNA reads TGTGCCAGCAGAAGGACAGGGCGCGGAAACACCATATATTTT. Translated, it gives CASRRTGRGNTIYF. This chain uses TRBV11-2 with TRBJ1-3, with 8 bases lining up with TRBD1. The CDR3 length is 14 residues. Germline CDR1 SGHAT, CDR2 FQNNGV. The junction had 5 bases not matched to a gene; V was cut back by 6 bases and J by 4 bases.

The V gene is TRBV5-4, the J gene TRBJ1-2, with a weak D call TRBD1 (6 bases). The CDR3 loop spans 14 amino acids. The V end lost 2 bases, the J end lost 4 bases, and 12 bases lay between the germline ends. Per germline, CDR1 SGHNT and CDR2 YYREEE (reference sequence). CDR3 sequence: CASSFQGFRYGYTF. Written as DNA, the CDR3 is TGTGCCAGCAGCTTTCAGGGGTTCCGCTATGGCTACACCTTC.

This clone has only one observation. V and J are TRBV9 and TRBJ2-1, with D maybe TRBD2 (5 bases). Germline values: CDR1 SGDLS, CDR2 YYNGEE. Between the trimmed V and J ends, which lost 3 bases and 8 bases, there was a span of 15 bases. The CDR3 runs 14 residues. CDR3 loop: CASSAYRHSDEQFF. Written as DNA, the CDR3 is TGTGCCAGCAGCGCCTATCGCCATAGCGATGAGCAGTTCTTC.

The rearrangement uses TRBV6-5 and TRBJ2-7; no reliable D call. There are 15 residues in the CDR3. V dropped 0 bases and J dropped 4 bases, with 13 bases sitting between them. Per the germline V gene, CDR1 is MNHEY and CDR2 is SVGAGI. The CDR3 loop is CASSYSPLTEYEQYF. The DNA for the CDR3 is TGTGCCAGCAGTTACTCTCCCTTGACCGAGTACGAGCAGTACTTC.

The V call is TRBV4-1, the J call TRBJ1-5, with 9 bases lining up with TRBD1. The CDR3 has 16 residues. V lost 0 bases, J lost 6 bases, and 6 bases stayed unmatched. Germline CDR1 and CDR2: MGHRA and YSYEKL. Here the CDR3 DNA reads TGCGCCAGCAGCCAAGAGCTCGGGACAGGGAGTCAGCCCCAGCATTTT. Its translation is CASSQELGTGSQPQHF.

The chain has TRBV6-1 and TRBJ1-1, with D perhaps TRBD1 (6 bases). From germline, CDR1 is MNHNS and CDR2 SASEGT. The CDR3 runs 10 residues. Trimming left V 7 bases short and J 6 bases short, with 6 bases between. The CDR3 sequence is CASNRAEAFF. In DNA form, the CDR3 reads TGTGCCAGCAACAGGGCTGAAGCTTTCTTT.

The chain couples TRBV4-1 to TRBJ2-1, with 8 nucleotides matching TRBD2. Germline-derived CDR1 and CDR2 are MGHRA and YSYEKL. The length of the CDR3 is 18 residues. J lost 3 bases, V lost 1 base, and 11 bases had no gene match. The DNA for the CDR3 is TGCGCCAGCAGCCAAGTATCGACTAGCGCCCACCGCTACAATGAGCAGTTCTTC. Amino acid sequence: CASSQVSTSAHRYNEQFF.

The chain combines TRBV19 with TRBJ1-5; 10 nucleotides agree with TRBD1. Germline assignment: CDR1 LNHDA and CDR2 SQIVND (reference sequence). Losses at the gene ends were 1 base for V and 2 bases for J; bases not matched to a gene: 8. The CDR3 totals 18 residues. Here the CDR3 reads CASSIGDRGGLRNQPQHF. The CDR3 nucleotides are TGTGCCAGTAGTATAGGGGACAGGGGCGGGTTACGCAATCAGCCCCAGCATTTT.

The chain carries TRBV7-3 and TRBJ2-2; unclear D gene. Between the trimmed V and J ends, which lost 1 base and 6 bases, there was a span of 9 bases. The CDR3 sequence is 14 residues long. Germline CDR1 and CDR2: SGHTA and FQGTGA. The chain's CDR3 is CASSLSFPAGELFF. The CDR3 DNA follows: TGTGCCAGCAGCTTAAGTTTCCCGGCCGGGGAGCTGTTTTTT.

This clone was counted once. The chain joins TRBV7-2 to TRBJ1-4, with D uncertain. The germline V gene has CDR1 SGHTA and CDR2 FQGNSA. The CDR3 spans 12 residues. V was cut by 1 base and J by 6 bases, with 3 bases left in between. CDR3: CASSLGDEKLFF. CDR3 nucleotide sequence: TGTGCCAGCAGCTTAGGAGATGAAAAACTGTTTTTT. Based on the CDR3 plus reference TRBV7-2 and TRBJ1-4, the full variable domain is GAGVSQSPSNKVTEKGKDVELRCDPISGHTALYWYRQSLGQGLEFLIYFQGNSAPDKSGLPSDRFSAERTGGSVSTLTIQRTQQEDSAVYLCASSLGDEKLFFGSGTQLSVL.

CDR3 in DNA: TGTGCCAGCAGCTTGAGGAGCTCCTATAATTCACCCCTCCACTTT. Translation gives CASSLRSSYNSPLHF. The chain is built from TRBV2 and TRBJ1-6, with no clear D. The V gene lost 6 bases and the J gene lost 0 bases, with 9 bases spanning the gap. The CDR3 runs to 15 residues. Per the germline V gene, CDR1 is SNHLY and CDR2 is FYNNEI.

This chain links TRBV29-1 with TRBJ2-5; 7 bases are a match to TRBD1. With 6 bases clipped from V and 3 bases from J, the junction kept 4 bases outside the gene matches. CDR3 length: 12 residues. Germline V gene data show CDR1 as SQVTM and CDR2 as ANQGSEA. The CDR3 here is CSVAGTEETQYF. The CDR3 DNA reads TGCAGCGTGGCCGGGACAGAAGAGACCCAGTACTTC.

V gene TRBV2 combines with J gene TRBJ2-2; TRBD2 matches at 8 bases. CDR1 is SNHLY, CDR2 FYNNEI, per germline. The CDR3 is 13 residues long. With 9 bases clipped from V and 3 bases from J, the junction kept 3 bases outside the gene matches. CDR3 nucleotide sequence: TGTGCCAGTAGCGGGGAATACACCGGGGAGCTGTTTTTT. It encodes CASSGEYTGELFF.

The CDR3 here is CASSPGRGNQPQHF. CDR3 nucleotide sequence: TGTGCCAGCAGCCCCGGACGGGGCAATCAGCCCCAGCATTTT. This chain uses TRBV7-2 with TRBJ1-5; D not resolved. The CDR3 has 14 amino acids. V was clipped by 5 bases and J by 2 bases, with 10 bases between them. Per the germline V gene, CDR1 is SGHTA and CDR2 is FQGNSA. Complete variable domain (other parts from reference TRBV7-2 and TRBJ1-5): GAGVSQSPSNKVTEKGKDVELRCDPISGHTALYWYRQSLGQGLEFLIYFQGNSAPDKSGLPSDRFSAERTGGSVSTLTIQRTQQEDSAVYLCASSPGRGNQPQHFGDGTRLSIL.

The chain uses TRBV11-2 and TRBJ2-7; tentatively, D is TRBD2 (5 bases). Trimming stripped 3 bases from V and 0 bases from J, with 12 bases between. The CDR3 is 15 amino acids. The germline V gene has CDR1 SGHAT and CDR2 FQNNGV. The CDR3 DNA reads TGTGCCAGCAGCTTGTCAGACTATACCTCCTACGAGCAGTACTTC. Translating it yields CASSLSDYTSYEQYF.

The chain has TRBV10-1 and TRBJ2-7; TRBD2 matches at 8 bases. CDR1 is WNHNN and CDR2 is SYGVQD in the germline V gene (reference sequence). Losses at the gene ends were 10 bases for V and 1 base for J; bases not matched to a gene: 9. The CDR3 runs to 14 residues. The CDR3 DNA follows: TGCGCCAAACGGCGGGGCGGGAGGTCCTACGAGCAGTACTTC. It is translated as CAKRRGGRSYEQYF.

The chain uses TRBV18 and TRBJ2-3, with 9 bases fitting TRBD1. Germline CDR1 KGHSH, CDR2 LQKENI. V was pared by 4 bases and J by 1 base, with 3 bases of the junction left unmatched. There are 15 residues in the CDR3. The CDR3 DNA follows: TGTGCCAGCTCACACAGACAGGGGGGCACAGATACGCAGTATTTT. Its translation is CASSHRQGGTDTQYF. Based on the CDR3 plus reference TRBV18 and TRBJ2-3, the full variable domain is NAGVMQNPRHLVRRRGQEARLRCSPMKGHSHVYWYRQLPEEGLKFMVYLQKENIIDESGMPKERFSAEFPKEGPSILRIQQVVRGDSAAYFCASSHRQGGTDTQYFGPGTRLTVL.